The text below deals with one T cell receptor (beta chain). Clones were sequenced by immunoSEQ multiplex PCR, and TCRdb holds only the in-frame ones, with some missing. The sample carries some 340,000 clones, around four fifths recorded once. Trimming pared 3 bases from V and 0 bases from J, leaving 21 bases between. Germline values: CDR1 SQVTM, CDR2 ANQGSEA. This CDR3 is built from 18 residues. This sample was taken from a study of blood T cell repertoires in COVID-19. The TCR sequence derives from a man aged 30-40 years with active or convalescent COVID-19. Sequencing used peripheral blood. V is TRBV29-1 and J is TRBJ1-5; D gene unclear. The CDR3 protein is CSVDTTTLRPYSNQPQHF. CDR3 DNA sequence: TGCAGCGTTGACACCACTACCCTCCGGCCTTATAGCAATCAGCCCCAGCATTTT. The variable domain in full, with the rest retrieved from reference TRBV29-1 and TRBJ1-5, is SAVISQKPSRDICQRGTSLTIQCQVDSQVTMMFWYRQQPGQSLTLIATANQGSEATYESGFVIDKFPISRPNLTFSTLTVSNMSPEDSSIYLCSVDTTTLRPYSNQPQHFGDGTRLSIL.